This is a list of T cell receptor beta chains from one sample in a study of blood T cells in healthy people across ages. MiXCR, run by TCRdb on the 5' RACE reads, gives a single entry per CDR3 protein. The sample shows around 1,500,000 distinct CDR3 sequences, around two fifths of them seen only once. Sequenced input: blood. Every receptor here comes from a young woman in good health. Each CDR3 is given with its conserved first and last residue. Fields, in order: J gene, V gene, D gene, clone size, CDR3 protein, CDR3 DNA. A D gene is named only where the DNA matches it firmly. Rows give clone size only sometimes, using once, few, many, or a class for an expanded clone.

J gene: TRBJ2-5; V gene: TRBV7-2; D gene: .; clone size: .; CDR3 protein: CASSPPERRLKETQYF; CDR3 DNA: TGTGCCAGCAGCCCCCCGGAGCGGAGACTCAAAGAGACCCAGTACTTC
J gene: TRBJ2-1; V gene: TRBV20-1; D gene: TRBD1; clone size: few; CDR3 protein: CSAWTGGSYNEQFF; CDR3 DNA: TGCAGTGCCTGGACAGGGGGCTCCTACAATGAGCAGTTCTTC
J gene: TRBJ1-1; V gene: TRBV27; D gene: .; clone size: .; CDR3 protein: CASSLSSLGRGEAFF; CDR3 DNA: TGTGCCAGCAGTTTATCGTCCCTTGGCCGGGGTGAAGCTTTCTTT
J gene: TRBJ2-7; V gene: TRBV19; D gene: .; clone size: .; CDR3 protein: CASSSGSLKDEQYF; CDR3 DNA: TGTGCCAGTAGTTCCGGATCCCTCAAGGACGAGCAGTACTTC
J gene: TRBJ1-2; V gene: TRBV4-2; D gene: .; clone size: .; CDR3 protein: CASSRLNGAANYGYTF; CDR3 DNA: TGTGCCAGCAGCCGACTTAACGGCGCAGCTAACTATGGCTACACCTTC
J gene: TRBJ2-5; V gene: TRBV6-2/TRBV6-3; D gene: .; clone size: few; CDR3 protein: CASSYSSTRGETQYF; CDR3 DNA: TGTGCCAGCAGTTACTCCTCGACGAGGGGAGAGACCCAGTACTTC
J gene: TRBJ2-1; V gene: TRBV13; D gene: TRBD2; clone size: .; CDR3 protein: CASSLGGGRIGNEQFF; CDR3 DNA: TGTGCCAGCAGCTTAGGGGGCGGGAGGATTGGCAATGAGCAGTTCTTC
J gene: TRBJ2-3; V gene: TRBV6-6; D gene: TRBD1; clone size: .; CDR3 protein: CATMRDRRPDTQYF; CDR3 DNA: TGTGCCACCATGCGGGACAGGAGACCAGATACGCAGTATTTT
J gene: TRBJ1-5; V gene: TRBV10-3; D gene: .; clone size: few; CDR3 protein: CAISESIAGENQPQHF; CDR3 DNA: TGTGCCATCAGTGAGTCGATAGCAGGGGAGAATCAGCCCCAGCATTTT
J gene: TRBJ1-4; V gene: TRBV4-2; D gene: TRBD1; clone size: .; CDR3 protein: CASSQDGQGRYTNEKLFF; CDR3 DNA: TGTGCCAGCAGCCAGGACGGACAGGGCCGTTATACTAATGAAAAACTGTTTTTT
J gene: TRBJ2-1; V gene: TRBV7-2; D gene: TRBD2; clone size: .; CDR3 protein: CASSRGWLSGGSGNEQFF; CDR3 DNA: TGTGCCAGCAGCCGCGGCTGGTTATCCGGCGGGAGTGGGAATGAGCAGTTCTTC
J gene: TRBJ2-1; V gene: TRBV29-1; D gene: .; clone size: few; CDR3 protein: CSASGLYYNEQFF; CDR3 DNA: TGCAGCGCCTCGGGGCTATACTACAATGAGCAGTTCTTC
J gene: TRBJ2-1; V gene: TRBV10-3; D gene: .; clone size: few; CDR3 protein: CAISEGTPSYNEQFF; CDR3 DNA: TGTGCCATCAGTGAAGGGACACCCTCCTACAATGAGCAGTTCTTC
J gene: TRBJ2-3; V gene: TRBV12-3/TRBV12-4; D gene: .; clone size: many; CDR3 protein: CASSRTGVSTDTQYF; CDR3 DNA: TGTGCCAGCAGCCGGACGGGGGTTAGCACAGATACGCAGTATTTT
J gene: TRBJ2-7; V gene: TRBV5-1; D gene: TRBD2; clone size: .; CDR3 protein: CASSPQLAGAYNEQYF; CDR3 DNA: TGCGCCAGCAGCCCACAACTAGCGGGAGCTTACAATGAGCAGTACTTC
J gene: TRBJ2-1; V gene: TRBV29-1; D gene: .; clone size: .; CDR3 protein: CSVDYRVRNEQFF; CDR3 DNA: TGCAGCGTTGATTACAGGGTAAGGAATGAGCAGTTCTTC
J gene: TRBJ1-2; V gene: TRBV27; D gene: .; clone size: .; CDR3 protein: CASSLHGGSYGYTF; CDR3 DNA: TGTGCCAGCAGTTTGCATGGGGGGAGCTATGGCTACACCTTC
J gene: TRBJ2-4; V gene: TRBV29-1; D gene: .; clone size: few; CDR3 protein: CSAQYGTLGENIQYF; CDR3 DNA: TGCAGCGCCCAATACGGGACACTAGGGGAAAACATTCAGTACTTC
J gene: TRBJ2-1; V gene: TRBV5-1; D gene: TRBD1; clone size: few; CDR3 protein: CASSPDRQGTYNEQFF; CDR3 DNA: TGCGCCAGCAGCCCTGACCGACAGGGAACATACAATGAGCAGTTCTTC
J gene: TRBJ2-7; V gene: TRBV6-6; D gene: TRBD2; clone size: .; CDR3 protein: CASSSPGLAGYEQYF; CDR3 DNA: TGTGCCAGCAGTTCCCCGGGACTAGCGGGATACGAGCAGTACTTC
J gene: TRBJ2-7; V gene: TRBV7-2; D gene: TRBD2; clone size: .; CDR3 protein: CASSLGGRANEQYF; CDR3 DNA: TGTGCCAGCAGCTTAGGGGGGAGGGCTAACGAGCAGTACTTC
J gene: TRBJ2-1; V gene: TRBV20-1; D gene: TRBD1; clone size: few; CDR3 protein: CSAPVGQGAGNEQFF; CDR3 DNA: TGCAGTGCTCCGGTCGGACAGGGGGCGGGAAATGAGCAGTTCTTC
J gene: TRBJ2-7; V gene: TRBV20-1; D gene: .; clone size: .; CDR3 protein: CSAREAGLASYEQYF; CDR3 DNA: TGCAGTGCTAGAGAGGCGGGGTTGGCCTCCTACGAGCAGTACTTC
J gene: TRBJ2-7; V gene: TRBV18; D gene: .; clone size: .; CDR3 protein: CASSPGATAYEQYF; CDR3 DNA: TGTGCCAGCTCACCAGGAGCAACAGCATACGAGCAGTACTTC
J gene: TRBJ2-1; V gene: TRBV7-6; D gene: .; clone size: .; CDR3 protein: CASSLGGYRDEQFF; CDR3 DNA: TGTGCCAGCAGCTTAGGGGGCTACCGAGATGAGCAGTTCTTC
J gene: TRBJ2-7; V gene: TRBV5-1; D gene: TRBD2; clone size: .; CDR3 protein: CASSLPGGVYNEQYF; CDR3 DNA: TGCGCCAGCAGCTTGCCGGGGGGGGTCTACAATGAGCAGTACTTC
J gene: TRBJ2-1; V gene: TRBV20-1; D gene: .; clone size: .; CDR3 protein: CSARVDGHEQFF; CDR3 DNA: TGCAGTGCTAGAGTTGACGGGCATGAGCAGTTCTTC
J gene: TRBJ2-7; V gene: TRBV27; D gene: .; clone size: .; CDR3 protein: CASSFRTGTVHEQYF; CDR3 DNA: TGTGCCAGCAGTTTCCGCACAGGGACCGTCCACGAGCAGTACTTC
J gene: TRBJ2-7; V gene: TRBV20-1; D gene: TRBD2; clone size: few; CDR3 protein: CSASKGSGVEVGEQYF; CDR3 DNA: TGCAGTGCTAGTAAAGGGAGCGGGGTTGAGGTGGGAGAGCAGTACTTC
J gene: TRBJ1-5; V gene: TRBV7-2; D gene: .; clone size: .; CDR3 protein: CASSANVNQPQHF; CDR3 DNA: TGTGCCAGCAGCGCTAACGTCAATCAGCCCCAGCATTTT
J gene: TRBJ2-7; V gene: TRBV3-1; D gene: TRBD2; clone size: few; CDR3 protein: CASRRLAGHSEQYF; CDR3 DNA: TGTGCCAGCAGGCGACTAGCGGGACACAGCGAGCAGTACTTC
J gene: TRBJ2-3; V gene: TRBV27; D gene: .; clone size: .; CDR3 protein: CASSLCALSTDTQYF; CDR3 DNA: TGTGCCAGCAGTTTATGTGCCCTTAGCACAGATACGCAGTATTTT
J gene: TRBJ2-3; V gene: TRBV5-1; D gene: TRBD2; clone size: few; CDR3 protein: CASSPAGGIADTQYF; CDR3 DNA: TGCGCCAGCAGCCCAGCGGGGGGGATCGCAGATACGCAGTATTTT
J gene: TRBJ2-1; V gene: TRBV12-3/TRBV12-4; D gene: TRBD1; clone size: .; CDR3 protein: CASRGQGMEQFF; CDR3 DNA: TGTGCCAGCAGGGGACAGGGTATGGAGCAGTTCTTC
J gene: TRBJ1-1; V gene: TRBV12-3/TRBV12-4; D gene: .; clone size: .; CDR3 protein: CASTSQGLGEAFF; CDR3 DNA: TGTGCCAGCACTTCTCAGGGGTTGGGGGAAGCTTTCTTT
J gene: TRBJ2-1; V gene: TRBV3-1; D gene: .; clone size: .; CDR3 protein: CASSHGRIYNEQFF; CDR3 DNA: TGTGCCAGCAGCCATGGGCGGATCTACAATGAGCAGTTCTTC
J gene: TRBJ2-1; V gene: TRBV7-6; D gene: TRBD1; clone size: .; CDR3 protein: CASSTTGAVEQFF; CDR3 DNA: TGTGCCAGCTCAACGACAGGGGCGGTTGAGCAGTTCTTC
J gene: TRBJ1-2; V gene: TRBV12-3/TRBV12-4; D gene: .; clone size: .; CDR3 protein: CASSLGTENNYGYTF; CDR3 DNA: TGTGCCAGCAGTTTAGGGACAGAGAATAACTATGGCTACACCTTC
J gene: TRBJ2-1; V gene: TRBV10-3; D gene: .; clone size: few; CDR3 protein: CAISEGGPSYNEQFF; CDR3 DNA: TGTGCCATCAGTGAGGGGGGCCCCTCCTACAATGAGCAGTTCTTC
J gene: TRBJ2-6; V gene: TRBV25-1; D gene: .; clone size: .; CDR3 protein: CASTRSAGANVLTF; CDR3 DNA: TGTGCCAGCACCCGCAGCGCTGGGGCCAACGTCCTGACTTTC
J gene: TRBJ2-7; V gene: TRBV21-1; D gene: .; clone size: few; CDR3 protein: CASSNRGTKGSYEQYF; CDR3 DNA: TGTGCCAGCAGCAACCGCGGGACCAAAGGGTCCTACGAGCAGTACTTC
J gene: TRBJ1-4; V gene: TRBV3-1; D gene: .; clone size: .; CDR3 protein: CASSQREEGIAAKLFF; CDR3 DNA: TGTGCCAGCAGCCAGAGGGAGGAGGGAATTGCTGCAAAACTGTTTTTT
J gene: TRBJ2-1; V gene: TRBV4-1; D gene: TRBD2; clone size: .; CDR3 protein: CASSTLASGLYNEQFF; CDR3 DNA: TGCGCCAGCAGCACCCTAGCTAGCGGGTTATACAATGAGCAGTTCTTC
J gene: TRBJ2-3; V gene: TRBV5-6; D gene: TRBD1; clone size: .; CDR3 protein: CASSPGTDDRTDTQYF; CDR3 DNA: TGTGCCAGCAGCCCGGGGACAGATGATCGGACAGATACGCAGTATTTT
J gene: TRBJ1-5; V gene: TRBV2; D gene: TRBD1; clone size: .; CDR3 protein: CAGGRGLNQPQHF; CDR3 DNA: TGTGCCGGCGGCAGGGGGCTTAATCAGCCCCAGCATTTT
J gene: TRBJ2-7; V gene: TRBV12-3/TRBV12-4; D gene: TRBD2; clone size: .; CDR3 protein: CASKAGDSYEQYF; CDR3 DNA: TGTGCCAGCAAGGCGGGAGATTCCTACGAGCAGTACTTC
J gene: TRBJ1-2; V gene: TRBV5-4; D gene: .; clone size: .; CDR3 protein: CASTFGGGGYTF; CDR3 DNA: TGTGCCAGCACCTTTGGGGGCGGAGGCTACACCTTT
J gene: TRBJ2-1; V gene: TRBV7-8; D gene: TRBD2; clone size: .; CDR3 protein: CASSLRLAGEFSKEQFF; CDR3 DNA: TGTGCCAGCAGCTTGAGACTAGCGGGAGAATTTTCCAAAGAGCAGTTCTTC
J gene: TRBJ2-1; V gene: TRBV15; D gene: .; clone size: few; CDR3 protein: CATSRGRGGSYNEQFF; CDR3 DNA: TGTGCCACCAGCAGAGGGAGGGGGGGGAGCTACAATGAGCAGTTCTTC
J gene: TRBJ2-5; V gene: TRBV5-1; D gene: .; clone size: many; CDR3 protein: CASSLDEETQYF; CDR3 DNA: TGCGCCAGCAGCTTGGACGAAGAGACCCAGTACTTC
J gene: TRBJ1-2; V gene: TRBV7-3; D gene: TRBD1; clone size: .; CDR3 protein: CASSQTGTNYGYTF; CDR3 DNA: TGTGCCAGCAGCCAGACAGGGACTAACTATGGCTACACCTTC
J gene: TRBJ2-1; V gene: TRBV27; D gene: TRBD2; clone size: .; CDR3 protein: CASSRTSAGFSEQFF; CDR3 DNA: TGTGCCAGCAGTAGGACTAGCGCGGGTTTTAGTGAGCAGTTCTTC
J gene: TRBJ2-6; V gene: TRBV25-1; D gene: .; clone size: .; CDR3 protein: CASSEFKRGAGANVLTF; CDR3 DNA: TGTGCCAGCAGTGAATTCAAAAGGGGGGCCGGGGCCAACGTCCTGACTTTC
J gene: TRBJ2-3; V gene: TRBV10-3; D gene: TRBD2; clone size: .; CDR3 protein: CAISSGLAGGRGTDTQYF; CDR3 DNA: TGTGCCATCAGTTCGGGACTAGCGGGGGGGCGCGGCACAGATACGCAGTATTTT
J gene: TRBJ2-5; V gene: TRBV20-1; D gene: .; clone size: .; CDR3 protein: CSAAGNGETQYF; CDR3 DNA: TGCAGTGCTGCAGGGAATGGCGAGACCCAGTACTTC
J gene: TRBJ1-4; V gene: TRBV11-2; D gene: TRBD1; clone size: .; CDR3 protein: CASRRTGGDEKLFF; CDR3 DNA: TGTGCCAGCAGACGGACAGGCGGGGATGAAAAACTGTTTTTT
J gene: TRBJ2-7; V gene: TRBV20-1; D gene: TRBD2; clone size: few; CDR3 protein: CSARGGTSVLGDEQYF; CDR3 DNA: TGCAGTGCTAGGGGCGGGACTAGCGTTCTTGGAGACGAGCAGTACTTC